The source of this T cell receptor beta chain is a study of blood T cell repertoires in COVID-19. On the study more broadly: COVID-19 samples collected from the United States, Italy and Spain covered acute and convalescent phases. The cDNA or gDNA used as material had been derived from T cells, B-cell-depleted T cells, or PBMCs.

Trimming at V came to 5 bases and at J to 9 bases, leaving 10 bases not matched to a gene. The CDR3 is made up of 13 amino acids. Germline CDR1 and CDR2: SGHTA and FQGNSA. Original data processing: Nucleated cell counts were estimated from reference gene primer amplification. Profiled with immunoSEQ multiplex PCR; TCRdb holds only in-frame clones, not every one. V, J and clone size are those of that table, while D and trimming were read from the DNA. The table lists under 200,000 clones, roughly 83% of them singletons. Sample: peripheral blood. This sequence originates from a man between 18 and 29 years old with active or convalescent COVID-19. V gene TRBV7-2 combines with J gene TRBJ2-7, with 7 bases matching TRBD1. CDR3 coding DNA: TGTGCCAGCAGCATAGGGGACAGTCGTCCGCAGTACTTC. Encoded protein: CASSIGDSRPQYF.